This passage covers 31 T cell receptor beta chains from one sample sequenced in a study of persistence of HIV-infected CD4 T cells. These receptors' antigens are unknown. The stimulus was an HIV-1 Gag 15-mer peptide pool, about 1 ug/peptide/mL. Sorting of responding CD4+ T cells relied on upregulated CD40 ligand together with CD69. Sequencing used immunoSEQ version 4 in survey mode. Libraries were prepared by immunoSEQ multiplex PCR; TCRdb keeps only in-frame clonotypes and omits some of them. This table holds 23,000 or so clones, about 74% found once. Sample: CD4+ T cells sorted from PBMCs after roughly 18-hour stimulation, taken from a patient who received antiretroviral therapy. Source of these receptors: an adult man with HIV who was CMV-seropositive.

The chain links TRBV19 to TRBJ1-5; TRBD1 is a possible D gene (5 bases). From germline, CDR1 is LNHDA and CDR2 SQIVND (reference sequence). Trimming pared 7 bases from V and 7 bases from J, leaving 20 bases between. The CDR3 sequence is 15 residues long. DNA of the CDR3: TGTGCCAGTAATGTTATCGGGGCAGGTGGACAGCCCCAGCATTTT. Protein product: CASNVIGAGGQPQHF.

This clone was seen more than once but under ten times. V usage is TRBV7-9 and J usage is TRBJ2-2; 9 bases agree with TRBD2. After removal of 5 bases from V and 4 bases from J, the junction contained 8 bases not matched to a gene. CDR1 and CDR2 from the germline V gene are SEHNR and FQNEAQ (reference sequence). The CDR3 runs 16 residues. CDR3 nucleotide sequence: TGTGCCAGCAGCCGGCGACTAGCGGAGCTCACCGGGGAGCTGTTTTTT. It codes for CASSRRLAELTGELFF.

The CDR3 spells CASSPGQGYYIQYF. CDR3 coding DNA: TGTGCCAGCAGTCCGGGACAGGGTTATTACATTCAGTACTTC. This chain connects TRBV25-1 to TRBJ2-4, with TRBD1 matching 9 bases. V was pared by 5 bases and J by 8 bases, with 7 bases of the junction left unmatched. Germline V gene sequence: CDR1 MGHDK, CDR2 SYGVNS. The CDR3 runs 14 residues.

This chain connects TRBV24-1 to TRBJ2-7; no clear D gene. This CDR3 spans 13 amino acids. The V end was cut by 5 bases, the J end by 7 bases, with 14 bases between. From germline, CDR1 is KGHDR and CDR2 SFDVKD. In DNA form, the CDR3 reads TGTGCCACCAGTGGGGCCTTCGGTGTTGAGCAGTACTTC. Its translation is CATSGAFGVEQYF.

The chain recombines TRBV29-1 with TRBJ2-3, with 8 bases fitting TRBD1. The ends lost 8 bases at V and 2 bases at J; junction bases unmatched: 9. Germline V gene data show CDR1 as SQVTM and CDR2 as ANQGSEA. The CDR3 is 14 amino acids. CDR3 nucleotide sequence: TGCAGCACTGTCGGACAGGGAGACACAGATACGCAGTATTTT. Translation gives CSTVGQGDTDTQYF.

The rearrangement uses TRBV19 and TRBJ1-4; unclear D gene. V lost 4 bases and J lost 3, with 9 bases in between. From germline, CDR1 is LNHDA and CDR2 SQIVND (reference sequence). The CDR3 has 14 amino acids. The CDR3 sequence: CASSNRGSNEKLFF. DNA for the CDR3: TGTGCCAGTAGTAATCGGGGTTCTAATGAAAAACTGTTTTTT.

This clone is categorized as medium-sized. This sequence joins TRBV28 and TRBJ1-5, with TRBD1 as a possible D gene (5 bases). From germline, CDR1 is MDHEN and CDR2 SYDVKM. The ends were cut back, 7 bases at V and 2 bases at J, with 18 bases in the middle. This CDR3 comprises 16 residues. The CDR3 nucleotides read TGTGCCAGCAATTCTTGGGGACCTGAGGGCAATCAGCCCCAGCATTTT. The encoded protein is CASNSWGPEGNQPQHF.

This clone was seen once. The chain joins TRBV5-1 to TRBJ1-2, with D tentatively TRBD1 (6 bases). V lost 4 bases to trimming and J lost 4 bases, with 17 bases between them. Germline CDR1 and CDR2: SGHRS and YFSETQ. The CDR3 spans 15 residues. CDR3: CASSLGHGQSYGYTF. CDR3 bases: TGCGCCAGCAGCCTAGGACATGGACAGTCCTATGGCTACACCTTC.

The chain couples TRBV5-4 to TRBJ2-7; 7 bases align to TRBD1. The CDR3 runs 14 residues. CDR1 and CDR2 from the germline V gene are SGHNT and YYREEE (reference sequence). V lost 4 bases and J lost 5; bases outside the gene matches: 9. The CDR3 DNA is TGTGCCAGCAGCAGGGGGCCTCAGACGGACGAGCAGTACTTC. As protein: CASSRGPQTDEQYF.

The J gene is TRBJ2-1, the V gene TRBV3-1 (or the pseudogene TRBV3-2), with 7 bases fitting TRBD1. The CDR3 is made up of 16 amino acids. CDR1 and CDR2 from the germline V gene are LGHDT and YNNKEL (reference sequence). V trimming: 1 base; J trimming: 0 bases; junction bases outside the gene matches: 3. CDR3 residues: CASSQVGQISYNEQFF. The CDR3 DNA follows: TGTGCCAGCAGCCAAGTGGGACAGATCTCCTACAATGAGCAGTTCTTC.

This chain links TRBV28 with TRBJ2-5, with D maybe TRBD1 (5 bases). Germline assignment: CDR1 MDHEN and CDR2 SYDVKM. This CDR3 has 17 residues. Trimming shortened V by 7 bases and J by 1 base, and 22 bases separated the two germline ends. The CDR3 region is CASTRNPGIKPQETQYF. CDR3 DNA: TGTGCCAGCACCCGTAACCCAGGGATTAAGCCCCAAGAGACCCAGTACTTC.

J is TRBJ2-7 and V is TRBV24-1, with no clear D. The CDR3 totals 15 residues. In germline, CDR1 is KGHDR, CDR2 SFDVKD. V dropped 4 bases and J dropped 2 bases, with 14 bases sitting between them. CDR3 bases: TGTGCCACCAGTGACGGAACACGGAACCCCTACGAGCAGTACTTC. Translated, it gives CATSDGTRNPYEQYF.

This CDR3 is CASSLDRSRESYGYTF. The CDR3 DNA follows: TGTGCCAGCAGCTTAGACCGGTCACGCGAGTCCTATGGCTACACCTTC. The chain combines TRBV7-9 with TRBJ1-2; D is uncertain. The CDR3 runs to 16 residues. The ends were cut back, 1 base at V and 4 bases at J, with 16 bases in the middle. Per germline, CDR1 SEHNR and CDR2 FQNEAQ (reference sequence).

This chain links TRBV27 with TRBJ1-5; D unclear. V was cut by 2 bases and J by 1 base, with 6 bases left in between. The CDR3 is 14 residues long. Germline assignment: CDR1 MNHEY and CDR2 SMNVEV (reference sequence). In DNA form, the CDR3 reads TGTGCCAGCAGTTTAACCGAAAGCAATCAGCCCCAGCATTTT. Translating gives CASSLTESNQPQHF.

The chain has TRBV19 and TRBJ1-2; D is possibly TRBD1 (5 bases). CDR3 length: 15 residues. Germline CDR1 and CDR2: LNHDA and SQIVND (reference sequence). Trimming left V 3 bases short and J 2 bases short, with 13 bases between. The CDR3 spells CASSMLTGRNYGYTF. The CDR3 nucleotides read TGTGCCAGTAGTATGCTAACGGGGCGAAACTATGGCTACACCTTC.

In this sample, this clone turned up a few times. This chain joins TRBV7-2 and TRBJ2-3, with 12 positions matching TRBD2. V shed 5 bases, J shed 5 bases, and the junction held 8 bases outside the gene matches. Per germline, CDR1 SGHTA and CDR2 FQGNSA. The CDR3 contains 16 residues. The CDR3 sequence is CASSPRTSGVVDTQYF. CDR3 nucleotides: TGTGCCAGCAGCCCACGGACTAGCGGGGTCGTAGATACGCAGTATTTT. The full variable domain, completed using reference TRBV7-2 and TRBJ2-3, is GAGVSQSPSNKVTEKGKDVELRCDPISGHTALYWYRQSLGQGLEFLIYFQGNSAPDKSGLPSDRFSAERTGGSVSTLTIQRTQQEDSAVYLCASSPRTSGVVDTQYFGPGTRLTVL.

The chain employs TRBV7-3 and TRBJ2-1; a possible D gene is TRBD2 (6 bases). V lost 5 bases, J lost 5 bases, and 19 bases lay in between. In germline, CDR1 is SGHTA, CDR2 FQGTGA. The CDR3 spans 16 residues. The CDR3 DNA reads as TGTGCCAGCAGCCGGGGGACCGGCGGCGCAAACAATGAGCAGTTCTTC. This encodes CASSRGTGGANNEQFF.

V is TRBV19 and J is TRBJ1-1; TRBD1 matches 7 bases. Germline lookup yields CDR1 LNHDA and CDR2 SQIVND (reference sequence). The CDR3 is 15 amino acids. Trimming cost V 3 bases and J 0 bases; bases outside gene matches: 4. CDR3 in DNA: TGTGCCAGTAGTATCACAGGGGTGATGAACACTGAAGCTTTCTTT. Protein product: CASSITGVMNTEAFF.

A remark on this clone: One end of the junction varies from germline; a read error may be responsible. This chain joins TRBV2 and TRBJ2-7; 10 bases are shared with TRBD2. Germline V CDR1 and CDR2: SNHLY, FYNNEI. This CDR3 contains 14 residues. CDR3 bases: TGTGCCAGCAGGGAAGCGGGGGGGCCCTACGAGCAGTACTTC. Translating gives CASREAGGPYEQYF.

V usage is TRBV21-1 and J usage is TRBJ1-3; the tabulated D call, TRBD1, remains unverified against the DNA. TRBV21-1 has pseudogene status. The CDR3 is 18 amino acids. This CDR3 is CASSTVRGKESSGNTIYF. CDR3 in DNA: TGTGCCAGCAGCACGGTCAGGGGAAAGGAGTCCTCTGGAAACACCATATATTTT.

In DNA form, the CDR3 reads TGCGCCAGCAGTCCCCCGGGGCGGACACCCTCTGGGGCCAACGTCCTGACTTTC. Translated, it gives CASSPPGRTPSGANVLTF. The chain couples TRBV23-1 to TRBJ2-6; perhaps D is TRBD1 or TRBD2 (5 bases each). TRBV23-1 carries the ORF label, with uncertain function. V dropped 4 bases and J dropped 0 bases, with 16 bases sitting between them. The CDR3 is made up of 18 amino acids.

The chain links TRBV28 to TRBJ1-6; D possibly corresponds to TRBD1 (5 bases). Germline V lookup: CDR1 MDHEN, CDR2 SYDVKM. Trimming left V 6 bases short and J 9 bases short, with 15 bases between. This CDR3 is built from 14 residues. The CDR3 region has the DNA TGTGCCAGCAGCCAGCAGGGAGAGGTTTCACCCCTCCACTTT. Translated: CASSQQGEVSPLHF.

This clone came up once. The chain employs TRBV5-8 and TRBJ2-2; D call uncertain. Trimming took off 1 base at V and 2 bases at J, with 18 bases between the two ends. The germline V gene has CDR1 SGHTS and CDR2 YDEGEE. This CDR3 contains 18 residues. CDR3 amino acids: CASSLRVTILGNTGELFF. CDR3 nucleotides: TGTGCCAGCAGCTTGCGGGTTACTATTTTAGGAAACACCGGGGAGCTGTTTTTT. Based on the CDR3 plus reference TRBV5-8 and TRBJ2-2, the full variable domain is EAGVTQSPTHLIKTRGQQATLRCSPISGHTSVYWYQQALGLGLQFLLWYDEGEERNRGNFPPRFSGRQFPNYSSELNVNALELEDSALYLCASSLRVTILGNTGELFFGEGSRLTVL.

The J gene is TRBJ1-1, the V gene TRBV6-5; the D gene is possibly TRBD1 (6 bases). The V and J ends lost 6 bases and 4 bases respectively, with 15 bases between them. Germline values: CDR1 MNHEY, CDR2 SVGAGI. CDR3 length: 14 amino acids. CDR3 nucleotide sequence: TGTGCCAGCAGACGTGCGGGGACAAGCACTGAAGCTTTCTTT. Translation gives CASRRAGTSTEAFF.

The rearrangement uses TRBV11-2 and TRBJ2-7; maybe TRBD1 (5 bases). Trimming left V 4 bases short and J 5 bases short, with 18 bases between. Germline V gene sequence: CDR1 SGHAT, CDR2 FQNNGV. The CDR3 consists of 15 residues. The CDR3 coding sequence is TGTGCCAGCAGCTCCTCAGGGATCCAATCGGACGAGCAGTACTTC. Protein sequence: CASSSSGIQSDEQYF.

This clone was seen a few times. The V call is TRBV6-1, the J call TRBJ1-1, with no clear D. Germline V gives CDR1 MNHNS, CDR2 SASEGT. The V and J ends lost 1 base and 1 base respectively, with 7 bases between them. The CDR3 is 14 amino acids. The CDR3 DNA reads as TGTGCCAGCAGTGAAGTGGGAGAGAACACTGAAGCTTTCTTT. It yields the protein CASSEVGENTEAFF.

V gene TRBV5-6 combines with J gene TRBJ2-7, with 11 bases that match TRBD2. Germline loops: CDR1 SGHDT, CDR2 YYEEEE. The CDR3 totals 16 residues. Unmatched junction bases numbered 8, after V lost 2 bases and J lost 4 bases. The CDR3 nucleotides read TGTGCCAGCAGCTTTTCGGGACTAGCGGTGCTATACGAGCAGTACTTC. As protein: CASSFSGLAVLYEQYF.

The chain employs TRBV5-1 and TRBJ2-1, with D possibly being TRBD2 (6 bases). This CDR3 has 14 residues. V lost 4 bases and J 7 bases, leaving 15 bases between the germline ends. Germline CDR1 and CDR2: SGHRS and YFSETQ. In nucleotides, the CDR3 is TGCGCCAGCAGCATCGACCACGCGGGGAATGAGCAGTTCTTC. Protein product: CASSIDHAGNEQFF.

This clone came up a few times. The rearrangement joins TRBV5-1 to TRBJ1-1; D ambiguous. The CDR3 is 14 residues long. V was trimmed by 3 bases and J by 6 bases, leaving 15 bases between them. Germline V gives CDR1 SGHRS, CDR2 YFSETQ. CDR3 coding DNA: TGCGCCAGCAGCTCTATGCTTGGGCAATCTGAAGCTTTCTTT. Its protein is CASSSMLGQSEAFF.

CDR3 DNA sequence: TGTGCCAGCAGCCAAAATAGGGAAATGGGATCTAGTGGGGCCAACGTCCTGACTTTC. It codes for CASSQNREMGSSGANVLTF. The chain employs TRBV4-2 and TRBJ2-6, with D hard to call. This CDR3 region has 19 residues. Per the germline V gene, CDR1 is LGHNA and CDR2 is YNFKEQ. V lost 2 bases, J lost 3 bases, and 20 bases lay in between.

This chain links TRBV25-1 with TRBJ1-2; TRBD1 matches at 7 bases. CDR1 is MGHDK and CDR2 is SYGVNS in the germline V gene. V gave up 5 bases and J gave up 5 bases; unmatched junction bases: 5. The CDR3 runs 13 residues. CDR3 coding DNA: TGTGCCAGCAGTCGTACAGGGGAGTATGGCTACACCTTC. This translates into CASSRTGEYGYTF.